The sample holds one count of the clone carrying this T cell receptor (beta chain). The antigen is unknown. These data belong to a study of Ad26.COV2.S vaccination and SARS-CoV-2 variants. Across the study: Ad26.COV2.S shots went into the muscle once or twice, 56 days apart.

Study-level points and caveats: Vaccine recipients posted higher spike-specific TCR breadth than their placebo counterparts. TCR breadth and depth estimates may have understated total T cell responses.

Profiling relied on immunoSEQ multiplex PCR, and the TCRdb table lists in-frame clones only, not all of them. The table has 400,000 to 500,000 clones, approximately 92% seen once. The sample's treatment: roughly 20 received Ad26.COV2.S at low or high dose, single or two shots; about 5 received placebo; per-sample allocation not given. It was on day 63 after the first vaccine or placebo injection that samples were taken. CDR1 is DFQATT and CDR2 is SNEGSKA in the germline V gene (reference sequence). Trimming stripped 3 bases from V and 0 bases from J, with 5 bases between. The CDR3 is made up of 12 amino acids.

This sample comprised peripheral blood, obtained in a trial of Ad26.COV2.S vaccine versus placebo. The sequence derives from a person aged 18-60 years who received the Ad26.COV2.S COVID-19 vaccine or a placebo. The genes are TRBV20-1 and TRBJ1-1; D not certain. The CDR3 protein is CSASKMNTEAFF. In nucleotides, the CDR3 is TGCAGTGCTAGTAAAATGAACACTGAAGCTTTCTTT.